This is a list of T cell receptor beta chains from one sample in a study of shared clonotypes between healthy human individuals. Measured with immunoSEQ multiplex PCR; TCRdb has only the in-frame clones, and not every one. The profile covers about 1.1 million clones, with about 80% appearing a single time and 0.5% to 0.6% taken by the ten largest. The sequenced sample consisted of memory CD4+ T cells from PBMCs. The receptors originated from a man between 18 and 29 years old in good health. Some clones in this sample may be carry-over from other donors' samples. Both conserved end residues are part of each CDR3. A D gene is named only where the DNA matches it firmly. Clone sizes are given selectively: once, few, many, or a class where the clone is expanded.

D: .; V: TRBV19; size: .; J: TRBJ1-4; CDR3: CASSLAAQSPSANEKLFF; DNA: TGTGCCAGTAGTCTCGCGGCACAGTCACCGTCGGCTAATGAAAAACTGTTTTTT
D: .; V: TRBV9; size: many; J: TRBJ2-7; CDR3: CASSPTPQGTGYEQYF; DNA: TGTGCCAGCAGCCCAACACCACAGGGTACTGGCTACGAGCAGTACTTC
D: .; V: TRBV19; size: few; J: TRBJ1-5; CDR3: CASSKQGAQPQHF; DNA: TGTGCCAGTAGTAAACAGGGAGCCCAGCCCCAGCATTTT
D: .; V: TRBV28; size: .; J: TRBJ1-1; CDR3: CASSLIVGETEAFF; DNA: TGTGCCAGCAGTTTAATAGTAGGAGAAACTGAAGCTTTCTTT
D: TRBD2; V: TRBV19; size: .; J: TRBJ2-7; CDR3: CASSIELAGLRHKYF; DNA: TGTGCCAGTAGTATCGAACTAGCGGGACTCCGCCACAAGTACTTC
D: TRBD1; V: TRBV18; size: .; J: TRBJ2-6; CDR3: CASSPFPGTGGAGANVLTF; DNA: TGTGCCAGCTCACCTTTCCCCGGGACAGGGGGCGCTGGGGCCAACGTCCTGACTTTC
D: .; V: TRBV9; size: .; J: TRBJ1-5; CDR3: CASSVSGNQPQHF; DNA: TGTGCCAGCAGCGTTTCTGGCAATCAGCCCCAGCATTTT
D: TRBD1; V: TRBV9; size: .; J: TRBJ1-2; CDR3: CASSSRDRMAGYTF; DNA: TGTGCCAGCAGCTCCCGGGACAGGATGGCTGGCTACACCTTC
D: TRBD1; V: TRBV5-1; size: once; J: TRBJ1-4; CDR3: CASSYRGSQGEKLFF; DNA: TGCGCCAGCAGCTACAGGGGCTCCCAGGGGGAAAAACTGTTTTTT
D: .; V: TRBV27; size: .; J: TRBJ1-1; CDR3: CASSLVRGGTEAFF; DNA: TGTGCCAGCAGTTTGGTCAGGGGAGGCACTGAAGCTTTCTTT
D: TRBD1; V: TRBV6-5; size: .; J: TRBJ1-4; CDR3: CANGQGEEDEKLFF; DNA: TGTGCCAACGGACAGGGGGAAGAGGATGAAAAACTGTTTTTT